These 10 T cell receptor beta chains came from one sample sequenced in a study of CD8 T cells in ankylosing spondylitis. Study-level points and caveats: Characteristic, it appeared, of ankylosing spondylitis blood was a TCR beta motif of about eight highly homologous variants.

TCRdb itself ran the 5' RACE reads through MiXCR, one entry per CDR3 protein. The sample includes over 700,000 distinct CDR3 sequences, around 20% of them seen just once. No antigen has been identified for these receptors. The sample comprised blood, either unsorted or a sorted T cell fraction (not recorded which). Receptors were obtained from a male donor with ankylosing spondylitis.

This clonotype turned up a few times. J is TRBJ2-7 and V is TRBV4-1, with D perhaps matching TRBD2 (5 bases). This CDR3 has 16 residues. Germline-derived CDR1 and CDR2 are MGHRA and YSYEKL. V gave up 0 bases and J gave up 4 bases, with 16 bases separating them. The DNA of the CDR3 is TGCGCCAGCAGCCAAGATCGGCTAGCCGAGGAGTACGAGCAGTACTTC. It codes for CASSQDRLAEEYEQYF.

A few counts support this clonotype. The V call is TRBV12-3 or TRBV12-4, the J call TRBJ2-1; weak D call: TRBD2 (6 bases). Trimming stripped 6 bases from V and 7 bases from J, with 13 bases between. The CDR3 runs 13 residues. The CDR3 coding sequence is TGTGCCAGCAGCACCCCCGGGGGAAATGAGCAGTTCTTC. As protein: CASSTPGGNEQFF.

This clonotype appeared a few times. V gene TRBV15 combines with J gene TRBJ1-1; D unresolved. In germline, CDR1 is LNHNV, CDR2 YYDKDF (reference sequence). Trimming stripped 5 bases from V and 0 bases from J, with 7 bases between. There are 13 residues in the CDR3. This CDR3 is CATSSALNTEAFF. The CDR3 DNA reads as TGTGCCACCAGCTCGGCCTTGAACACTGAAGCTTTCTTT. Filled out from reference TRBV15 and TRBJ1-1, the complete variable domain reads DAMVIQNPRYQVTQFGKPVTLSCSQTLNHNVMYWYQQKSSQAPKLLFHYYDKDFNNEADTPDNFQSRRPNTSFCFLDIRSPGLGDTAMYLCATSSALNTEAFFGQGTRLTVV.

The CDR3 is CAWRIGGRAGIRTDTQYF. CDR3 in DNA: TGTGCCTGGAGAATAGGCGGGAGGGCCGGAATTCGCACAGATACGCAGTATTTT. The chain carries TRBV30 and TRBJ2-3; TRBD2 matches 9 bases. This CDR3 has 18 amino acids. With V trimmed by 3 bases and J by 1 base, 14 bases remained unmatched. CDR1 and CDR2 (germline): GTSNPN, SVGIG (reference sequence).

This chain uses TRBV7-2 with TRBJ1-2; no definite D call. Germline CDR1 is SGHTA and CDR2 is FQGNSA. This CDR3 region has 16 residues. Between the trimmed V and J ends, which lost 5 bases and 3 bases, there was a span of 19 bases. The CDR3 reads CASSPLMGRRDYGYTF. The DNA for the CDR3 is TGTGCCAGCAGCCCACTGATGGGCAGGCGGGACTATGGCTACACCTTC.

V and J are TRBV12-3 or TRBV12-4 and TRBJ2-1, with D perhaps TRBD2 (6 bases). This CDR3 comprises 15 residues. V lost 4 bases and J 4 bases, leaving 14 bases between the germline ends. The CDR3 DNA reads TGTGCCAGCAGTTCCGCCCTGGGACTGTACAATGAGCAGTTCTTC. It yields the protein CASSSALGLYNEQFF.

This clonotype has more than one count but fewer than ten. The chain links TRBV4-1 to TRBJ2-7; 11 positions match TRBD1. J lost 1 base, V lost 3 bases, and 5 bases had no gene match. From germline, CDR1 is MGHRA and CDR2 YSYEKL. The CDR3 sequence is 16 residues long. DNA of the CDR3: TGCGCCAGCAGCCAGTACGGGACAGGGGGTTCCTACGAGCAGTACTTC. Residues: CASSQYGTGGSYEQYF.

The rearrangement links TRBV30 to TRBJ2-4; TRBD2 matches 11 bases. V shed 2 bases, J shed 7 bases, and the junction held 7 bases outside the gene matches. Germline loops: CDR1 GTSNPN, CDR2 SVGIG (reference sequence). The CDR3 spans 15 residues. The CDR3 protein is CAWSLLAGGRNIQYF. The CDR3 DNA is TGTGCCTGGAGTTTGTTAGCGGGGGGGCGTAACATTCAGTACTTC.

CDR3 residues: CASSAQPNTEAFF. CDR3 in DNA: TGTGCCAGCAGTGCTCAGCCGAACACTGAAGCTTTCTTT. This sequence joins TRBV25-1 and TRBJ1-1; D not certain. Germline V gives CDR1 MGHDK, CDR2 SYGVNS. With 4 bases removed from V and 1 base from J, the gap between germline ends came to 7 bases. The CDR3 has 13 residues.

The genes are TRBV28 and TRBJ2-7; no definite D call. Germline V lookup: CDR1 MDHEN, CDR2 SYDVKM. This CDR3 has 12 residues. With 4 bases removed from V and 3 bases from J, the gap between germline ends came to 7 bases. The CDR3 DNA follows: TGTGCCAGCAGTTCGACGCTCTACGAGCAGTACTTC. Protein product: CASSSTLYEQYF.